These 6 T cell receptor beta chains originate from one sample sequenced in a study of CD8+CD57+ T cells in acquired aplastic anemia. Sequenced patients had shown CD8+CD57+ cell expansion by flow cytometry. Genomic DNA acted as the template from which TCR beta VDJ combination and CDR3 sequence profiling were carried out. TCRdb called the reads again in MiXCR, with one record for every CDR3 protein. Of about 160,000 distinct CDR3 sequences in the sample, 71% are singletons; the top ten hold about 50%. Sequencing used sorted CD4+, CD8+, or CD8+CD57+ T cells (not recorded which) from PBMCs. The receptors stem from a human donor with aplastic anemia.

V gene TRBV29-1 combines with J gene TRBJ2-3, with D perhaps TRBD1 (6 bases). Trimming took 1 base from V and 4 from J, leaving 9 bases between them. In germline, CDR1 is SQVTM, CDR2 ANQGSEA. The CDR3 is 13 residues long. The CDR3 reads CSVEGGGADTQYF. The CDR3 DNA is TGCAGCGTTGAAGGAGGGGGTGCAGATACGCAGTATTTT.

This clonotype was picked up a small number of times. The V call is TRBV20-1, the J call TRBJ2-7; D tentatively reads TRBD1 or TRBD2 (5 bases each). Trimming pared 5 bases from V and 2 bases from J, leaving 16 bases between. Germline V gene sequence: CDR1 DFQATT, CDR2 SNEGSKA (reference sequence). CDR3 length: 14 amino acids. This chain's CDR3 is CSAHDRGATYEQYF. Here the CDR3 DNA reads TGCAGTGCTCACGACAGAGGGGCCACCTACGAGCAGTACTTC.

This chain uses TRBV20-1 with TRBJ2-3; TRBD1 might be the D (6 bases). Trimming cost V 2 bases and J 1 base, with 10 bases left between them. Germline V lookup: CDR1 DFQATT, CDR2 SNEGSKA (reference sequence). This CDR3 region has 14 residues. The CDR3 DNA reads TGCAGTGCTAGATACACAGGGCGCACAGATACGCAGTATTTT. Translating it yields CSARYTGRTDTQYF.

This chain joins TRBV5-1 and TRBJ2-7; TRBD1 agrees at 8 bases. Germline V gene data show CDR1 as SGHRS and CDR2 as YFSETQ. The CDR3 is 14 residues long. J lost 5 bases, V lost 1 base, and 5 bases had no gene match. The chain's CDR3 is CASSLMDRVDEQYF. The CDR3 DNA is TGCGCCAGCAGCTTGATGGACAGGGTCGACGAGCAGTACTTC. Full variable domain (remainder filled in from reference TRBV5-1 and TRBJ2-7): KAGVTQTPRYLIKTRGQQVTLSCSPISGHRSVSWYQQTPGQGLQFLFEYFSETQRNKGNFPGRFSGRQFSNSRSEMNVSTLELGDSALYLCASSLMDRVDEQYFGPGTRLTVT.

The chain has TRBV7-3 and TRBJ1-2, with a tentative D call TRBD1 (6 bases). Germline-derived CDR1 and CDR2 are SGHTA and FQGTGA. The V gene lost 1 base and the J gene lost 3 bases, with 12 bases spanning the gap. This CDR3 has 15 amino acids. The CDR3 nucleotides are TGTGCCAGCAGCTTAATGGGGGGCCGTGACTATGGCTACACCTTC. As protein: CASSLMGGRDYGYTF.

The J gene is TRBJ2-7, the V gene TRBV20-1; the D gene is possibly TRBD2 (5 bases). V was cut by 0 bases and J by 2 bases, with 14 bases left in between. Germline lookup yields CDR1 DFQATT and CDR2 SNEGSKA (reference sequence). This CDR3 contains 15 residues. CDR3 sequence reads: CSARDRVGAAYEQYF. The CDR3 bases are TGCAGTGCTAGAGATCGGGTGGGAGCGGCCTACGAGCAGTACTTC.